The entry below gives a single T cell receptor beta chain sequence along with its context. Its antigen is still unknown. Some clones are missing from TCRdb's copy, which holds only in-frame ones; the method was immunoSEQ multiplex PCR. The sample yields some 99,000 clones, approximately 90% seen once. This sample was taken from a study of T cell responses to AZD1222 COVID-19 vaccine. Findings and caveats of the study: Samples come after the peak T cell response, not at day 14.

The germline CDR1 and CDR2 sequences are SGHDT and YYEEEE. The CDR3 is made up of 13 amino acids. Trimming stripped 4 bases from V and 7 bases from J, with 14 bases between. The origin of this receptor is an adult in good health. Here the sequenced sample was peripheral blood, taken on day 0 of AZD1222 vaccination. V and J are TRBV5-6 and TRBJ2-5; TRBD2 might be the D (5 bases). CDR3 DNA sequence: TGTGCCAGCAGCACCTGGACCCGGGGGACCCAGTACTTC. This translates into CASSTWTRGTQYF. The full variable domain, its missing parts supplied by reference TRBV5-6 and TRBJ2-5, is DAGVTQSPTHLIKTRGQQVTLRCSPKSGHDTVSWYQQALGQGPQFIFQYYEEEERQRGNFPDRFSGHQFPNYSSELNVNALLLGDSALYLCASSTWTRGTQYFGPGTRLLVL.